This section outlines one T cell receptor (beta chain) sequence together with its context. Its antigen remains unidentified. The sample holds no much larger clone one base away, and base qualities are not on file. The data derive from a study of control samples from healthy donors and cancer patients (dated by TCRdb to about 2020). Library preparation used the immunoSEQ multiplex PCR assay. TCRdb re-hosts the immuneACCESS table, in-frame sequences only. Its copies lack some clones; in the studies checked, an unresolved V gene accounts for under half of them, and the cause for the rest is not known. The sample records around 150,000 clones, 96% of which are singletons. The ten largest clones add up to approximately 1% of the sample. CDR1 and CDR2 are drawn from the germline V gene: MNHEY, SVGAGI. Trimming takes 10 bases from V and 8 bases from J, and the germline ends sit 17 bases apart. Taken from cysteine to phenylalanine, the CDR3 has 13 residues. Only the CDR3 portion is preserved as DNA: 39 bases, with reading frame beginning at the first base.

Recombination connected TRBV6-5 to TRBJ1-4; the D gene is unclear. This clonotype was obtained from a woman aged 30 to 39 in good health. The specimen sequenced was blood. The CDR3 has the sequence CATSRVETEKLFF. The nucleotide sequence reads TGTGCCACCTCTAGGGTTGAAACCGAAAAACTGTTTTTT.